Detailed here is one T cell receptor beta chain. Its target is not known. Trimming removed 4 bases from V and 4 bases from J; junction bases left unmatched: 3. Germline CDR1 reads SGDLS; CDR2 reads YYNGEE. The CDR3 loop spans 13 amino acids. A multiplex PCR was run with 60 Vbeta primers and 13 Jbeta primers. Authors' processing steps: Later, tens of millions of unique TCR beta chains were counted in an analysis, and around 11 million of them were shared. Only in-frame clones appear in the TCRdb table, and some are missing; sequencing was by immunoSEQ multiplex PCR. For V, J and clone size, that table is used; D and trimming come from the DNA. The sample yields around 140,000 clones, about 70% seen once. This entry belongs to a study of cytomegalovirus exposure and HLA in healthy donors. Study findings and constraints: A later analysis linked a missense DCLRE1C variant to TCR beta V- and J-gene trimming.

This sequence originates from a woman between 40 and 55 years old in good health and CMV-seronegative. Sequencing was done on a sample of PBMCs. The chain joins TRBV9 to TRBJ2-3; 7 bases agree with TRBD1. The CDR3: CASSHRGSDTQYF. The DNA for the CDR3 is TGTGCCAGCAGCCACAGGGGATCAGATACGCAGTATTTT. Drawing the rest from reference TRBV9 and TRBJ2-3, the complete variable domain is DSGVTQTPKHLITATGQRVTLRCSPRSGDLSVYWYQQSLDQGLQFLIQYYNGEERAKGNILERFSAQQFPDLHSELNLSSLELGDSALYFCASSHRGSDTQYFGPGTRLTVL.